This T cell receptor beta chain was sequenced in a study of post-analysis software for immune sequencing data. Study information: The courses of disease that were included comprised relapsing-remitting, secondary progressive and progressive-relapsing multiple sclerosis. Overall study results and limits: Several TRBV segments were more frequent in patients than controls; TRBV5-6, TRBV5-1 and TRBV20-1 belonged to this group. Samples made in the same batch grouped tightly together by F measure.

As to this clonotype: The antigen is undetermined.

Unique molecular identifiers featured in each of the TCR beta cDNA libraries. TCRdb re-derived calls from the PCR reads in MiXCR, one entry per CDR3 protein. The repertoire holds a few hundred thousand distinct CDR3 sequences, less than 40% seen once, with less than 6% in the top ten. Losses at the gene ends were 0 bases for V and 2 bases for J; bases not matched to a gene: 8. Per the germline V gene, CDR1 is MNHNY and CDR2 is SVGAGI (reference sequence). This CDR3 has 17 residues. The chain carries TRBV6-6 and TRBJ1-1, with 8 bases that match TRBD1. The sequenced material came from blood. This receptor was taken from a girl aged 2 to 17 with multiple sclerosis. The chain's CDR3 is CASSYSRTGPFNTEAFF. CDR3 bases: TGTGCCAGCAGTTACTCGAGGACAGGGCCGTTTAACACTGAAGCTTTCTTT.